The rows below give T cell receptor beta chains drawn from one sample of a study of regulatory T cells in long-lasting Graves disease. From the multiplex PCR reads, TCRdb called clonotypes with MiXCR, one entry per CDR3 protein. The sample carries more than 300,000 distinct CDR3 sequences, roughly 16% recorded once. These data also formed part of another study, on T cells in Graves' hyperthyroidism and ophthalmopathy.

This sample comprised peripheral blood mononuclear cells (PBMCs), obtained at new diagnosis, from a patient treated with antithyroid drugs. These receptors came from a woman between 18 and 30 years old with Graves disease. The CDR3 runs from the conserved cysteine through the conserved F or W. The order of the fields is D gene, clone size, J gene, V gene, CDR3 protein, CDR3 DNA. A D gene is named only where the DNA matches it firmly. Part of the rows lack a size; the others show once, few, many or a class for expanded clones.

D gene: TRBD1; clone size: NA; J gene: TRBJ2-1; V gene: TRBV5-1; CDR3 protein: CASSLLTGAGDRWDNEQFF; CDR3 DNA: TGCGCCAGCAGCTTACTGACAGGGGCCGGGGACAGATGGGACAATGAGCAGTTCTTC
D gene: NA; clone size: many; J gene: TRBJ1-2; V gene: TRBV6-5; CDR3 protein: CASSYSGPPNYGYTF; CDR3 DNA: TGTGCCAGCAGTTACTCGGGACCACCGAACTATGGCTACACCTTC
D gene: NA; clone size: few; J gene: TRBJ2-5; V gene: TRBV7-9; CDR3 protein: CASSFVSQETQYF; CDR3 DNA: TGTGCCAGCAGCTTCGTATCCCAAGAGACCCAGTACTTC
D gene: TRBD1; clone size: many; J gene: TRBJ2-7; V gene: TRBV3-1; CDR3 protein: CASSQYRGGEQYF; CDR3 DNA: TGTGCCAGCAGCCAATACAGGGGTGGCGAGCAGTACTTC
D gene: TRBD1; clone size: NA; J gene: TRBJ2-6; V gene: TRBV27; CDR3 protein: CASSHDRAGSGANVLTF; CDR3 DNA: TGTGCCAGCAGTCACGACAGGGCGGGCTCTGGGGCCAACGTCCTGACTTTC
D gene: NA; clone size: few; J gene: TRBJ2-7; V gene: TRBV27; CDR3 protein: CASSLSGPYGQYF; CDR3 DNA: TGTGCCAGCAGTTTATCCGGTCCCTACGGGCAGTACTTC
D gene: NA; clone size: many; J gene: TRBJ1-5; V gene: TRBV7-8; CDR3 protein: CASSQTRERGGFSNQPQHF; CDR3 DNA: TGTGCCAGCAGCCAAACCCGCGAGAGGGGGGGGTTTAGCAATCAGCCCCAGCATTTT
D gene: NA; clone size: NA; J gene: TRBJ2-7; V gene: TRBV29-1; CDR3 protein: CSVRIGGPNAEQYF; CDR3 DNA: TGCAGCGTTCGCATAGGGGGGCCCAACGCCGAGCAGTACTTC
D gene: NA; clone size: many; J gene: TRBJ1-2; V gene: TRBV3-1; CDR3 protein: CASSQDVAGSYGYTF; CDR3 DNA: TGTGCCAGCAGCCAAGATGTGGCAGGCTCCTATGGCTACACCTTC
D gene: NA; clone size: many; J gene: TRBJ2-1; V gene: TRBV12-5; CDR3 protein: CASGLTTLVGGGVFDEQFF; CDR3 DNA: TGTGCTAGTGGTTTGACCACGCTTGTAGGCGGAGGGGTTTTCGATGAGCAGTTCTTC
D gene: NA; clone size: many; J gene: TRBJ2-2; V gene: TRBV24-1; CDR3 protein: CATSGGSRVNTGELFF; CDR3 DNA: TGTGCCACCAGTGGCGGGTCGAGAGTGAACACCGGGGAGCTGTTTTTT
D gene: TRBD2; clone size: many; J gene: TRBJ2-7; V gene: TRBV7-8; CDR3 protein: CASSLEASGGYEQYF; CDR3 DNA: TGTGCCAGCAGCTTAGAGGCCAGCGGGGGGTACGAGCAGTACTTC
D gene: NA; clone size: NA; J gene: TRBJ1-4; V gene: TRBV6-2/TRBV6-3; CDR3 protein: CASGTLPEKLFF; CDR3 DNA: TGTGCCAGCGGGACCCTCCCTGAAAAACTGTTTTTT
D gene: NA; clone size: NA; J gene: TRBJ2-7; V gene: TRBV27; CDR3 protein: CASSSLGRSYGQYF; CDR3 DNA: TGTGCCAGCAGTTCTCTAGGGAGATCCTACGGGCAGTACTTC
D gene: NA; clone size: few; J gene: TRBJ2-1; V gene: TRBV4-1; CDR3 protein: CASSHPSRGLNEQFF; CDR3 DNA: TGCGCCAGCAGCCACCCCTCCCGGGGTCTAAATGAGCAGTTCTTC
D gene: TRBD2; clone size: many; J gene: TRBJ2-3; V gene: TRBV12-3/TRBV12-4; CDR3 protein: CASSWASGILADTQYF; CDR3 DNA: TGTGCCAGCAGTTGGGCTAGCGGGATCCTTGCAGATACGCAGTATTTT
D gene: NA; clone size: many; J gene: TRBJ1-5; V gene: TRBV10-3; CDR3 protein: CAISEHEGQPQHF; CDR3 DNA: TGTGCCATCAGTGAGCACGAGGGTCAGCCCCAGCATTTT
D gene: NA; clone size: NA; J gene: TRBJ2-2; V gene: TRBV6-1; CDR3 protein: CASRPTQTGELFF; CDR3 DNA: TGTGCCAGCAGACCCACCCAGACCGGGGAGCTGTTTTTT
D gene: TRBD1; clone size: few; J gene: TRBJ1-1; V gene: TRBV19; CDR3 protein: CASSPGTGYTEAFF; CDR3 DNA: TGTGCCAGTAGTCCCGGGACAGGGTACACTGAAGCTTTCTTT
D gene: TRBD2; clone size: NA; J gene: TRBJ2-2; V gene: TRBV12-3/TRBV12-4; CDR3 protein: CASSLAGGPNTGELFF; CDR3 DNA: TGTGCCAGCAGCTTAGCGGGGGGCCCGAACACCGGGGAGCTGTTTTTT
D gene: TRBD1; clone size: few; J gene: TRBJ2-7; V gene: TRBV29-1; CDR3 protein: CSVEDPGTAETYEQYF; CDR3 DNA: TGCAGCGTTGAAGACCCCGGGACAGCCGAAACCTACGAGCAGTACTTC
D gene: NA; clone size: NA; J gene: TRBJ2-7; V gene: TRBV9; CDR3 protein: CASSVERRGFSYEQYF; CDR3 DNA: TGTGCCAGCAGCGTAGAAAGACGAGGATTCTCCTACGAGCAGTACTTC
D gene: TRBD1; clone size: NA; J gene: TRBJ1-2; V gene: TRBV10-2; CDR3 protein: CASSESRDRYNYGYTF; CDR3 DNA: TGCGCCAGCAGTGAATCCCGGGACAGATATAACTATGGCTACACCTTC